One sample yielded the 12 T cell receptor beta chains listed below, sequenced in a study of monozygotic twins with inflammatory bowel disease. After re-calling the 5' RACE reads, TCRdb lists one entry per CDR3 protein, DNA absent. The sample table sets out approximately 400,000 distinct CDR3 sequences. The sequenced sample consisted of blood. The receptors were sampled from a human donor with ulcerative colitis or Crohn's disease, or a healthy co-twin of an affected twin (not recorded which).

The chain recombines TRBV12-3 or TRBV12-4 with TRBJ2-2; absent DNA, TCRdb's TRBD1 call cannot be checked. CDR3 length: 14 residues. CDR3 sequence: CASSSPDIFGELFF.

The V gene is TRBV4-1, the J gene TRBJ2-6. From germline, CDR1 is MGHRA and CDR2 YSYEKL. The CDR3 extends over 16 amino acids. The CDR3 here is CASSQESFSGANVLTF.

The chain recombines TRBV20-1 with TRBJ2-4. The germline CDR1 and CDR2 sequences are DFQATT and SNEGSKA (reference sequence). The CDR3 has 15 residues. CDR3 sequence reads: CSVPIVGGAKNIQYF.

The chain recombines TRBV3-1 with TRBJ2-1; TCRdb calls TRBD2, which cannot be checked without DNA. The germline CDR1 and CDR2 sequences are LGHDT and YNNKEL (reference sequence). The CDR3 runs 16 residues. CDR3 residues: CASSQRRAGVNNEQFF.

The chain combines TRBV27 with TRBJ2-7; TCRdb's D gene call, TRBD1, goes unchecked for lack of DNA. CDR3 length equals 17 residues. Germline CDR1 MNHEY, CDR2 SMNVEV (reference sequence). The CDR3 sequence is CASSPEPLTDSVYEQYF.

The chain uses TRBV7-2 and TRBJ2-7; without DNA, the TCRdb call of TRBD2 cannot be checked. The CDR3 has 17 residues. Germline CDR1 is SGHTA and CDR2 is FQGNSA. The CDR3 spells CASSPPGLAGITYEQYF.

The chain carries TRBV4-1 and TRBJ2-1; TCRdb returns TRBD2, unconfirmable since there is no DNA. The CDR3 loop spans 15 amino acids. The germline V gene has CDR1 MGHRA and CDR2 YSYEKL. CDR3 residues: CASSQVRTAVDEQFF.

The chain has TRBV5-1 and TRBJ2-1; TCRdb names TRBD1, which stays unverified in the absence of DNA. The CDR3 has 16 residues. Germline V gene data show CDR1 as SGHRS and CDR2 as YFSETQ. The CDR3 spells CASSLGQGALYNEQFF.

The V gene is TRBV3-1, the J gene TRBJ1-5; the TCRdb D gene call, TRBD1, has no DNA to confirm it. The CDR3 totals 14 residues. Germline V lookup: CDR1 LGHDT, CDR2 YNNKEL (reference sequence). The chain's CDR3 is CASSIQGVNQPQHF.

V and J are TRBV2 and TRBJ1-1; TCRdb's D gene call, TRBD1, goes unchecked for lack of DNA. The CDR3 is 14 amino acids. Looked up from germline, CDR1 is SNHLY and CDR2 is FYNNEI. The CDR3 loop is CASSATGTNTEAFF.

The rearrangement joins TRBV2 to TRBJ2-1. From germline, CDR1 is SNHLY and CDR2 FYNNEI. This CDR3 is built from 14 residues. The CDR3: CASRIAGTGNEQFF.

The J gene is TRBJ2-7, the V gene TRBV28; TCRdb selects TRBD1, and the lack of DNA leaves this call unchecked. Germline CDR1 reads MDHEN; CDR2 reads SYDVKM. This CDR3 is built from 13 residues. The CDR3 spells CARPDSPNYEQYF.